What follows are 10 T cell receptor beta chains derived from one specimen sequenced in a study of blood T cell repertoires in COVID-19. The assay was immunoSEQ multiplex PCR, and TCRdb's table has in-frame clones only and misses some. The sample contains around 330,000 clones, about 91% of which appear only once. Sequencing input: peripheral blood. These receptor sequences come from a young woman with COVID-19, enrolled during active disease.

V and J are TRBV5-5 and TRBJ2-7, with 10 bases that match TRBD1. The V gene end was trimmed by 4 bases and the J gene end by 3 bases; junction bases not matched to a gene: 10. The length of the CDR3 is 16 residues. In germline, CDR1 is SGHKS, CDR2 YYEKEE (reference sequence). Here the CDR3 DNA reads TGTGCCAGCAGCCCGCAAGACAGGGGGCCGATCTACGAGCAGTACGTC. As protein: CASSPQDRGPIYEQYV.

A single count supports this clone. Other DNA sequences in this sample translate to the same CDR3. The chain uses TRBV2 and TRBJ1-6; D gene unclear. The V gene lost 5 bases and the J gene lost 5 bases, with 4 bases spanning the gap. The CDR3 contains 12 residues. Germline V gene lookup returns CDR1 SNHLY and CDR2 FYNNEI. DNA for the CDR3: TGTGCCAGCAGTCAGAATAATTCACCCCTCCACTTT. Amino acids: CASSQNNSPLHF.

CDR3 in amino acids: CASSQDAGYTEAFF. Here the CDR3 DNA reads TGTGCCAGCAGCCAAGATGCAGGATACACTGAAGCTTTCTTT. V and J are TRBV4-2 and TRBJ1-1; D gene uncertain. The length of the CDR3 is 14 residues. Germline V gene sequence: CDR1 LGHNA, CDR2 YNFKEQ. V was pared by 0 bases and J by 3 bases, with 8 bases between.

The table lists this clone with a count of one. The rearrangement joins TRBV28 to TRBJ1-2; the D is unclear. The CDR3 extends over 13 amino acids. Germline CDR1 reads MDHEN; CDR2 reads SYDVKM. V dropped 5 bases and J dropped 3 bases, with 10 bases sitting between them. The CDR3 spells CASSPGIDYGYTF. The DNA for the CDR3 is TGTGCCAGCAGTCCCGGTATTGACTATGGCTACACCTTC.

The chain couples TRBV4-3 to TRBJ1-6, with no clear D. This CDR3 is 15 amino acids long. Looked up from germline, CDR1 is LGHNA and CDR2 is YSLEER. V was trimmed by 0 bases and J by 6 bases, leaving 9 bases between them. The CDR3 DNA sequence: TGCGCCAGCAGCCAAGATCGTGCGATTAATTCACCCCTCCACTTT. Translated, it gives CASSQDRAINSPLHF.

This clone was observed a handful of times. The chain recombines TRBV6-5 with TRBJ1-1; 7 nucleotides align to TRBD1. J was trimmed by 1 base and V by 2 bases; bases with no gene match: 1. The CDR3 spans 14 residues. CDR1 is MNHEY and CDR2 is SVGAGI in the germline V gene. This chain's CDR3 is CASSYGTENTEAFF. The CDR3 DNA is TGTGCCAGCAGTTACGGGACAGAGAACACTGAAGCTTTCTTT.

This clone was observed once. The chain combines TRBV27 with TRBJ2-7; tentative D call: TRBD1 (6 bases). CDR3 length: 15 amino acids. The ends were cut back, 3 bases at V and 6 bases at J, with 18 bases in the middle. Germline CDR1 MNHEY, CDR2 SMNVEV (reference sequence). The CDR3 bases are TGTGCCAGCAGTTTGTCTGGGGACAAAGCGACCGAGCAGTACTTC. It encodes CASSLSGDKATEQYF.

This rearrangement joins TRBV14 to TRBJ1-2; the D gene is possibly TRBD1 (6 bases). This CDR3 contains 12 residues. Germline CDR1 reads SGHDN; CDR2 reads FVKESK. Between the trimmed V and J ends, which lost 5 bases and 4 bases, there was a span of 8 bases. The CDR3 DNA reads TGTGCCAGCAGCGCACAGGGCTATGGCTACACCTTC. Its protein product is CASSAQGYGYTF.

The V gene is TRBV7-2, the J gene TRBJ1-1; 8 bases agree with TRBD1. Germline V CDR1 and CDR2: SGHTA, FQGNSA. Trimming at V came to 5 bases and at J to 7 bases, leaving 9 bases not matched to a gene. The CDR3 consists of 14 residues. The CDR3 region has the DNA TGTGCCAGCAGCAAACAGACAGGGGAGAATGAAGCTTTCTTT. This gives the protein CASSKQTGENEAFF.

The table lists this clone with a count of one. The rearrangement joins TRBV2 to TRBJ1-5; D is undetermined. CDR3 length equals 14 residues. V lost 3 bases and J lost 2, with 8 bases in between. Germline assignment: CDR1 SNHLY and CDR2 FYNNEI. The CDR3 loop reads CASSEISGNQPQHF. DNA of the CDR3: TGTGCCAGCAGTGAGATTTCAGGCAATCAGCCCCAGCATTTT.